The 28 T cell receptor beta chains in this list originate from one sample, sequenced in a study of cytomegalovirus exposure and HLA in healthy donors. 13 Jbeta primers and 60 Vbeta primers were used for the PCR. Clones were read by immunoSEQ multiplex PCR, and TCRdb kept only the in-frame ones, dropping some. The repertoire holds approximately 60,000 clones, with around 83% as singletons. Sequenced input: PBMCs. The receptors derive from a man younger than 40 in good health and CMV-seronegative.

The chain combines TRBV27 with TRBJ1-5; 10 nucleotides line up with TRBD1. Losses at the gene ends were 6 bases for V and 0 bases for J; bases not matched to a gene: 8. There are 17 residues in the CDR3. CDR1 is MNHEY, CDR2 SMNVEV, per germline (reference sequence). In DNA form, the CDR3 reads TGTGCCAGCAGGGCCGGGACAGGGGTTCTTAGCAATCAGCCCCAGCATTTT. It is translated as CASRAGTGVLSNQPQHF.

The chain uses TRBV11-2 and TRBJ1-3; 9 positions match TRBD1. The CDR3 is 15 amino acids. V lost 5 bases and J lost 8; bases outside the gene matches: 10. Germline loops: CDR1 SGHAT, CDR2 FQNNGV. The CDR3 sequence: CASSPIGGQGHTIYF. Here the CDR3 DNA reads TGTGCCAGCAGCCCGATTGGGGGACAGGGCCACACCATATATTTT.

The chain joins TRBV28 to TRBJ2-3, with 11 bases identical to TRBD2. Trimming took 5 bases from V and 0 from J; bases not matched to a gene: 1. Germline-derived CDR1 and CDR2 are MDHEN and SYDVKM. The CDR3 runs 15 residues. The CDR3 protein is CASSRTSGSTDTQYF. In nucleotides, the CDR3 is TGTGCCAGCAGTCGGACTAGCGGGAGCACAGATACGCAGTATTTT.

V and J are TRBV4-3 and TRBJ2-3, with 9 bases that match TRBD2. Germline CDR1 LGHNA, CDR2 YSLEER. The CDR3 extends over 16 amino acids. V shed 4 bases and J 4 bases; nucleotides not matched to a gene: 9. CDR3 sequence reads: CASSLIAGEGADTQYF. The DNA for the CDR3 is TGCGCCAGCAGCCTTATAGCGGGGGAAGGGGCAGATACGCAGTATTTT.

The rearrangement links TRBV7-2 to TRBJ2-5; 15 bases match TRBD2. This CDR3 has 16 residues. The V gene's germline CDR1 is SGHTA and CDR2 FQGNSA. J lost 5 bases, V lost 4 bases, and 5 bases had no gene match. The CDR3: CASSSGLAGGQETQYF. Written as DNA, the CDR3 is TGTGCCAGCAGCTCCGGACTAGCGGGGGGGCAGGAGACCCAGTACTTC.

The V gene is TRBV9, the J gene TRBJ1-6; 10 bases are a match to TRBD1. V trimming: 3 bases; J trimming: 7 bases; junction bases outside the gene matches: 7. Germline-derived CDR1 and CDR2 are SGDLS and YYNGEE. The CDR3 is made up of 16 amino acids. This CDR3 reads CASSALPGQGNSPLHF. The CDR3 nucleotides are TGTGCCAGCAGCGCACTACCGGGACAGGGGAATTCACCCCTCCACTTT.

This clone was counted only a few times. The rearrangement joins TRBV2 to TRBJ2-5; TRBD2 might be the D (5 bases). Germline V gives CDR1 SNHLY, CDR2 FYNNEI. The germline V and J ends were trimmed by 1 base and 5 bases, with 5 bases remaining between them. The CDR3 has 12 amino acids. In DNA form, the CDR3 reads TGTGCCAGCAGTGAAGGGGAGGAGACCCAGTACTTC. Amino acids: CASSEGEETQYF.

This chain uses TRBV7-6 with TRBJ2-7; D is unclear. The CDR3 runs to 11 residues. Germline V gene lookup returns CDR1 SGHVS and CDR2 FNYEAQ. The V end was cut by 1 base, the J end by 6 bases, with 4 bases between. The CDR3 sequence is CASSLGAEQYF. The DNA of the CDR3 is TGTGCCAGCAGCTTAGGAGCCGAGCAGTACTTC. The whole variable domain, filled in from reference TRBV7-6 and TRBJ2-7, reads GAGVSQSPRYKVTKRGQDVALRCDPISGHVSLYWYRQALGQGPEFLTYFNYEAQQDKSGLPNDRFSAERPEGSISTLTIQRTEQRDSAMYRCASSLGAEQYFGPGTRLTVT.

This clone was observed once. The gene calls are TRBV5-6 and TRBJ2-5, with 8 bases aligning to TRBD1. The end of the DNA aligns better with TRBJ2-7, so the J call may be wrong. In germline, CDR1 is SGHDT, CDR2 YYEEEE. The CDR3 length is 15 residues. CDR3 protein: CASSSPTGVLYEQYF. CDR3 nucleotide sequence: TGTGCCAGCAGCTCCCCGACAGGGGTTCTCTACGAGCAGTACTTC.

The rearrangement joins TRBV9 to TRBJ1-5; possibly TRBD1 for D (5 bases). This CDR3 is 15 amino acids long. From germline, CDR1 is SGDLS and CDR2 YYNGEE. With 0 bases removed from V and 3 bases from J, the gap between germline ends came to 10 bases. The CDR3 loop reads CASSVEDSPNQPQHF. The CDR3 DNA is TGTGCCAGCAGCGTAGAAGACAGCCCCAATCAGCCCCAGCATTTT.

The chain combines TRBV30 with TRBJ2-1; TRBD2 matches at 10 bases. CDR1 GTSNPN and CDR2 SVGIG come from the germline V gene (reference sequence). CDR3 length: 14 amino acids. The V and J ends lost 4 bases and 6 bases, in that order; junction bases with no gene match: 6. As DNA, the CDR3 is TGTGCCTGGATTGGTACTAGCGGGGCCAATGAGCAGTTCTTC. Amino acids: CAWIGTSGANEQFF. Combining the CDR3 with reference TRBV30 and TRBJ2-1 gives the whole variable domain SQTIHQWPATLVQPVGSPLSLECTVEGTSNPNLYWYRQAAGRGLQLLFYSVGIGQISSEVPQNLSASRPQDRQFILSSKKLLLSDSGFYLCAWIGTSGANEQFFGPGTRLTVL.

This chain joins TRBV9 and TRBJ2-1, with a weak D call TRBD2 (5 bases). Germline CDR1 and CDR2: SGDLS and YYNGEE. V lost 2 bases and J 3 bases, leaving 18 bases between the germline ends. The length of the CDR3 is 17 residues. The CDR3 coding sequence is TGTGCCAGCAGCGTCTCCTTCGCTGGACGGGACTACAATGAGCAGTTCTTC. Protein product: CASSVSFAGRDYNEQFF.

V usage is TRBV9 and J usage is TRBJ1-3; a possible D gene is TRBD1 (5 bases). V was trimmed by 2 bases and J by 6 bases, leaving 12 bases between them. Germline V gene sequence: CDR1 SGDLS, CDR2 YYNGEE. This CDR3 comprises 14 residues. The CDR3 nucleotides read TGTGCCAGCAGCGTGGGGGGATTGAAAAACACCATATATTTT. Encoded protein: CASSVGGLKNTIYF. Based on the CDR3 plus reference TRBV9 and TRBJ1-3, the full variable domain is DSGVTQTPKHLITATGQRVTLRCSPRSGDLSVYWYQQSLDQGLQFLIQYYNGEERAKGNILERFSAQQFPDLHSELNLSSLELGDSALYFCASSVGGLKNTIYFGEGSWLTVV.

The chain couples TRBV6-5 to TRBJ2-7; TRBD1 aligns across 8 bases. The length of the CDR3 is 13 residues. Trimming removed 5 bases from V and 7 bases from J; junction bases left unmatched: 7. Germline assignment: CDR1 MNHEY and CDR2 SVGAGI. The CDR3 is CASSLQGAGEQYF. CDR3 in DNA: TGTGCCAGCAGTCTCCAGGGGGCCGGTGAGCAGTACTTC.

The chain combines TRBV7-8 with TRBJ2-4; 15 nucleotides match TRBD2. CDR1 and CDR2 (germline): SGHVS, FQNEAQ. The CDR3 sequence is 20 residues long. V lost 2 bases, J lost 8 bases, and 16 bases stayed unmatched. CDR3 amino acids: CASSLLAPTGTSGRRDIQYF. The CDR3, as DNA: TGTGCCAGCAGCTTATTGGCCCCAACTGGGACTAGCGGGAGGAGGGACATTCAGTACTTC.

The rearrangement joins TRBV5-6 to TRBJ2-2; possible D gene TRBD1, 6 bases. Between the trimmed V and J ends, which lost 4 bases and 4 bases, there was a span of 17 bases. Germline V gives CDR1 SGHDT, CDR2 YYEEEE. There are 16 residues in the CDR3. The CDR3 nucleotides are TGTGCCAGCAGCCCCCGGGACAATACATTCACCGGGGAGCTGTTTTTT. It translates to CASSPRDNTFTGELFF. The complete variable domain, with remaining parts taken from reference TRBV5-6 and TRBJ2-2, reads DAGVTQSPTHLIKTRGQQVTLRCSPKSGHDTVSWYQQALGQGPQFIFQYYEEEERQRGNFPDRFSGHQFPNYSSELNVNALLLGDSALYLCASSPRDNTFTGELFFGEGSRLTVL.

The V call is TRBV15, the J call TRBJ2-7; no firm D call. Trimming pared 0 bases from V and 0 bases from J, leaving 9 bases between. The CDR3 loop spans 15 amino acids. Per the germline V gene, CDR1 is LNHNV and CDR2 is YYDKDF (reference sequence). The CDR3, as DNA: TGTGCCACCAGCAGAGATCGGTCTAGCTCCTACGAGCAGTACTTC. This translates into CATSRDRSSSYEQYF.

The J gene is TRBJ2-3, the V gene TRBV15, with 12 bases lining up with TRBD2. This CDR3 is built from 19 residues. Germline values: CDR1 LNHNV, CDR2 YYDKDF (reference sequence). J gave up 0 bases and V 1 base, and 8 bases lay outside the gene matches. This chain's CDR3 is CATSRGLAGVGASTDTQYF. CDR3 in DNA: TGTGCCACCAGCAGAGGACTAGCGGGAGTAGGGGCTAGCACAGATACGCAGTATTTT.

The rearrangement uses TRBV30 and TRBJ2-7, with D possibly TRBD1 on 6 matching bases. Germline assignment: CDR1 GTSNPN and CDR2 SVGIG (reference sequence). The CDR3 is 13 amino acids. V gave up 0 bases and J gave up 2 bases, with 8 bases separating them. CDR3 sequence (DNA): TGTGCCTGGAGTGTGGGGGCACCCTACGAGCAGTACTTC. Translation gives CAWSVGAPYEQYF. Full variable domain (outside the CDR3, taken from reference TRBV30 and TRBJ2-7): SQTIHQWPATLVQPVGSPLSLECTVEGTSNPNLYWYRQAAGRGLQLLFYSVGIGQISSEVPQNLSASRPQDRQFILSSKKLLLSDSGFYLCAWSVGAPYEQYFGPGTRLTVT.

This clone occurred once. The gene calls are TRBV13 and TRBJ2-2; 13 bases line up with TRBD2. The trim removed 4 bases at V and 7 bases at J, leaving 6 bases unmatched. This CDR3 spans 16 amino acids. Germline CDR1 is PRHDT and CDR2 is FYEKMQ (reference sequence). The CDR3 spells CASSSRGTSGDGELFF. The CDR3 bases are TGTGCCAGCAGCTCGAGGGGGACTAGCGGGGACGGGGAGCTGTTTTTT.

This clone showed up just once. The genes are TRBV18 and TRBJ2-7; 9 bases fit TRBD2. This CDR3 region has 15 residues. Trimming at V came to 8 bases and at J to 2 bases, leaving 10 bases not matched to a gene. CDR1 is KGHSH, CDR2 LQKENI, per germline. The CDR3 DNA sequence: TGTGCCAGCGCTACGGTAGCGGGGGACCCCTACGAGCAGTACTTC. It encodes CASATVAGDPYEQYF.

This clone has a handful of counts. The chain recombines TRBV30 with TRBJ1-4; maybe TRBD1 (6 bases). The V end lost 1 base, the J end lost 2 bases, and 11 bases lay between the germline ends. The CDR3 totals 15 residues. The germline CDR1 and CDR2 sequences are GTSNPN and SVGIG (reference sequence). CDR3 coding DNA: TGTGCCTGGAGTGCCGGGGGGGCGACTAATGAAAAACTGTTTTTT. This codes for CAWSAGGATNEKLFF.

This clone was seen only a few times. The chain joins TRBV5-5 to TRBJ1-4; 10 bases fit TRBD1. Trimming removed 4 bases from V and 5 bases from J; junction bases left unmatched: 8. The germline V gene has CDR1 SGHKS and CDR2 YYEKEE (reference sequence). This CDR3 contains 16 residues. The CDR3 spells CASSPFDRGRNEKLFF. The CDR3 nucleotides are TGTGCCAGCAGCCCTTTCGACAGGGGGCGGAATGAAAAACTGTTTTTT.

On this clone: Different DNA sequences within this sample yield the same CDR3. The V and J genes are TRBV10-3 and TRBJ2-1; 12 nucleotides line up with TRBD2. From germline, CDR1 is ENHRY and CDR2 SYGVKD. J gave up 5 bases and V 4 bases, and 0 bases lay outside the gene matches. The CDR3 spans 14 residues. The CDR3 region is CAISGTSGDNEQFF. The CDR3 region has the DNA TGTGCCATCAGTGGGACTAGCGGGGACAATGAGCAGTTCTTC.

The chain is built from TRBV11-1 and TRBJ2-7, with a tentative D call TRBD2 (7 bases). Germline V gives CDR1 SGHAT, CDR2 FQDESV (reference sequence). The CDR3 is 15 amino acids. V lost 5 bases and J lost 3, with 17 bases in between. The CDR3 protein is CASSLWGGNYYEQYF. The DNA of the CDR3 is TGTGCCAGCAGCCTTTGGGGGGGCAACTACTACGAGCAGTACTTC.

This clone was seen more than once but under ten times. The V call is TRBV6-1, the J call TRBJ2-7; 10 nucleotides line up with TRBD2. The J segment lost 2 bases and the V segment lost 8 bases, leaving 0 bases of the junction unmatched. Looked up from germline, CDR1 is MNHNS and CDR2 is SASEGT. This CDR3 spans 12 amino acids. For the CDR3, the DNA is TGTGCCAGCCTAGCGGGGGCCTACGAGCAGTACTTC. This sequence encodes CASLAGAYEQYF.

The V gene is TRBV7-9, the J gene TRBJ2-1; TRBD1 aligns across 8 bases. The V and J ends lost 4 bases and 7 bases, in that order; junction bases with no gene match: 12. This CDR3 contains 16 residues. Per germline, CDR1 SEHNR and CDR2 FQNEAQ (reference sequence). The CDR3 DNA reads TGTGCCAGCAGCTCCCCGACAGGGGAGATTTGGAATGAGCAGTTCTTC. Amino acids: CASSSPTGEIWNEQFF.

The chain employs TRBV2 and TRBJ2-3; 10 bases fit TRBD1. This CDR3 region has 14 residues. Germline CDR1 reads SNHLY; CDR2 reads FYNNEI. The ends lost 4 bases at V and 2 bases at J; junction bases unmatched: 0. CDR3 sequence (DNA): TGTGCCAGCAGTGGACAGGGGGCCACAGATACGCAGTATTTT. It encodes CASSGQGATDTQYF.